Listed below are T cell receptor beta chains from one sample, sequenced in a study of T-cell memory formation after mild COVID-19. Each CDR3 protein is one row after TCRdb ran MiXCR on the 5' RACE reads. The table shows some 350,000 distinct CDR3 sequences, with over 10% occurring only once. Sequences were obtained from PBMCs or a T cell subset sorted from them (not recorded which). The receptors were sampled from a man aged 18 to 29 who had mild COVID-19 (a few samples of this study predate the infection). Cell type and time point are not known. Each CDR3 is given with its conserved first and last residue. Fields, in order: D gene, J gene, clone size, V gene, CDR3 DNA, CDR3 protein. The D gene is left open where the match is weak. Clone size is not always given. Where it is, it says once, few, many or a class for expanded clones.

TRBD2,TRBJ2-6,-,TRBV7-9,TGTGCCAGCAGCTCCCAAGGGCCCTCCGGGGGGAGGGCCAACGTCCTGACTTTC,CASSSQGPSGGRANVLTF
-,TRBJ1-2,few,TRBV11-2,TGTGCCAGCAGCTTAGTAGCCGGGGAAGGCTACACCTTC,CASSLVAGEGYTF
-,TRBJ2-7,few,TRBV20-1,TGCAGTGCTAGAGATCGAGTCACCGCCTACGAGCAGTACTTC,CSARDRVTAYEQYF
-,TRBJ2-4,few,TRBV14,TGTGCCAGCGCCGGGGTGGGGACCAAAAACATTCAGTACTTC,CASAGVGTKNIQYF
-,TRBJ1-1,many,TRBV2,TGTGCCAGTGGGAAAGGCACTGAAGCTTTCTTT,CASGKGTEAFF
TRBD2,TRBJ2-5,few,TRBV25-1,TGTGCCAGCACCGCTAGCGGGGAAGGAGAGACCCAGTACTTC,CASTASGEGETQYF
-,TRBJ2-2,-,TRBV11-2,TGTGCCAGCAGCTTTGGGAATCGGAACACCGGGGAGCTGTTTTTT,CASSFGNRNTGELFF
-,TRBJ2-7,few,TRBV29-1,TGCAGCGTTGCTGATTACGAGCAGTACTTC,CSVADYEQYF
-,TRBJ1-2,few,TRBV2,TGTGCCAGCATTGGACGGAATAACTATGGCTACACCTTC,CASIGRNNYGYTF
-,TRBJ1-2,few,TRBV6-2/TRBV6-3,TGTGCCAGCAGCTACAAGTTTTACCATGGCTACACCTTC,CASSYKFYHGYTF
TRBD1,TRBJ2-2,few,TRBV6-5,TGTGCCAGCAGTTACGAGGCAGGGGGAACCGGGGAGCTGTTTTTT,CASSYEAGGTGELFF
-,TRBJ1-2,-,TRBV7-2,TGTGCCAGCACCCGAGTGAACCTGGACTATGGCTACACCTTC,CASTRVNLDYGYTF
-,TRBJ2-1,-,TRBV6-2/TRBV6-3,TGTGCCAGCAGTTATAGGGTTGCTGAGCAGTTCTTC,CASSYRVAEQFF
-,TRBJ1-2,-,TRBV7-9,TGTGCCAGCAGCTTAGCGAGCCCAAACTATGGCTACACCTTC,CASSLASPNYGYTF
-,TRBJ1-2,-,TRBV7-2,TGTGCCAGCAGCTTTCCAGCAAAAGGCTACACCTTC,CASSFPAKGYTF
-,TRBJ1-2,many,TRBV5-1,TGCGCCAGCAGCCCACAGGTCTCGAGTGGCTACACCTTC,CASSPQVSSGYTF
-,TRBJ1-1,-,TRBV5-1,TGCGCCAGCAGCCCGGGGGGGATCGGGACCGGGAGAACTGAAGCTTTCTTT,CASSPGGIGTGRTEAFF
-,TRBJ2-3,-,TRBV7-8,TGTGCCAGCAGCTTAGGGCTGACAGATACGCAGTATTTT,CASSLGLTDTQYF
TRBD1,TRBJ2-3,few,TRBV5-1,TGCGCCAGCAGGAGGGGACAGGGGGCCGCAGATACGCAGTATTTT,CASRRGQGAADTQYF
-,TRBJ1-5,-,TRBV7-9,TGTGCCAGCAGCGAGATGGGGGAGAAGCCCCAGCATTTT,CASSEMGEKPQHF
TRBD2,TRBJ2-5,-,TRBV4-3,TGCGCCAGCAGCCCAACCTATAGCGGGGGAGGAGAGACCCAGTACTTC,CASSPTYSGGGETQYF
-,TRBJ2-5,-,TRBV6-1,TGTGCCAGCAGTGAAGGGACCCAGTACTTC,CASSEGTQYF
-,TRBJ2-3,few,TRBV12-3/TRBV12-4,TGTGCCAGCAGTCCCCAGTTACGCACAGATACGCAGTATTTT,CASSPQLRTDTQYF
-,TRBJ2-4,-,TRBV4-2,TGTGCCAGCAGCCAAGATTGGGACATTCAGTACTTC,CASSQDWDIQYF
TRBD1,TRBJ1-5,-,TRBV6-5,TGTGCCAGCAGTAGGACAGGGGTCGGGCAGCCCCAGCATTTT,CASSRTGVGQPQHF
-,TRBJ2-3,-,TRBV7-2,TGTGCCAGCAGAATAACAGGACTTAGCACAGATACGCAGTATTTT,CASRITGLSTDTQYF
-,TRBJ1-5,-,TRBV12-3/TRBV12-4,TGTGCCAGCAGCCTCACTGAGGGGGGCCATCAGCCCCAGCATTTT,CASSLTEGGHQPQHF
-,TRBJ1-2,-,TRBV2,TGTGCCAGCAGTGATTGGAGGGGCGATGGCTACACCTTC,CASSDWRGDGYTF
-,TRBJ2-3,few,TRBV18,TGTGCCAGCTCATCTTTGGGGGGGCAAACAGATACGCAGTATTTT,CASSSLGGQTDTQYF
-,TRBJ2-5,few,TRBV5-1,TGCGCCAGCAGCCCCCTCCCAGGAGCTGAAGAGACCCAGTACTTC,CASSPLPGAEETQYF
-,TRBJ2-3,-,TRBV7-2,TGTGCCAGCAGCCCCCTCCGGGGTCCAGATACGCAGTATTTT,CASSPLRGPDTQYF
-,TRBJ1-2,-,TRBV10-2,TGCGCCAGCAGTGACAAGACCTATTATGGCTACACCTTC,CASSDKTYYGYTF
-,TRBJ2-1,-,TRBV4-2,TGTGCCAGCAGCCAAGAGCGGGGCAGTGGCAATGAGCAGTTCTTC,CASSQERGSGNEQFF
-,TRBJ2-5,-,TRBV12-3/TRBV12-4,TGTGCCAGCAGTTGGGGTAGAGGGTTCGAGACCCAGTACTTC,CASSWGRGFETQYF
-,TRBJ1-5,few,TRBV7-2,TGTGCCAGCAGCCAGGGGACTTTAGGCAATCAGCCCCAGCATTTT,CASSQGTLGNQPQHF
-,TRBJ2-2,many,TRBV12-3/TRBV12-4,TGTGCCAGCAGTTTTTCGTTGAACACCGGGGAGCTGTTTTTT,CASSFSLNTGELFF
TRBD1,TRBJ1-2,many,TRBV4-3,TGCGCCAGCAGCCAGGAGACTGGGACAGCCTATGGCTACACCTTC,CASSQETGTAYGYTF
TRBD1,TRBJ2-5,few,TRBV3-1,TGTGCCAGCGCATCCAGGGACAGTAAAGAGACCCAGTACTTC,CASASRDSKETQYF
-,TRBJ1-5,-,TRBV7-8,TGTGCCAGCAGCTTACTCTCGGGGGGTTATAGCAATCAGCCCCAGCATTTT,CASSLLSGGYSNQPQHF
TRBD2,TRBJ2-1,few,TRBV10-3,TGTGCCATCAGTGACCCGGGGAGCGGGAGCGACAATGAGCAGTTCTTC,CAISDPGSGSDNEQFF
-,TRBJ2-7,-,TRBV27,TGTGCCAGCAGTTTTCGGGTGGAGGGTTTCTACGAGCAGTACTTC,CASSFRVEGFYEQYF
TRBD1,TRBJ2-3,few,TRBV5-1,TGCGCCACCGCTCTCGCCGGGACAGTGGGGGATACGCAGTATTTT,CATALAGTVGDTQYF
TRBD1,TRBJ1-6,many,TRBV10-2,TGCGCCAGCAGCCGACAGGGAATTAATTCACCCCTCCACTTT,CASSRQGINSPLHF
TRBD2,TRBJ2-5,-,TRBV5-1,TGCGCCAGCAGCCTGCGGGTAGCGGGGGGCCAAGAGACCCAGTACTTC,CASSLRVAGGQETQYF
-,TRBJ2-5,few,TRBV10-2,TGCGCCAGTGGGGACTGGCGCCAAGAGACCCAGTACTTC,CASGDWRQETQYF
-,TRBJ2-4,few,TRBV6-2/TRBV6-3,TGTGCCAGCAGCCCCACCGAGGTGGCGAGGTTCTTAAAAAACATTCAGTACTTC,CASSPTEVARFLKNIQYF
-,TRBJ1-2,few,TRBV20-1,TGCAGTGCTAGACAGGGTCGCTATGGCTACACCTTC,CSARQGRYGYTF
TRBD2,TRBJ2-2,few,TRBV6-5,TGTGCCAGCACTTGGGGGGGTGGAACCGGGGAGCTGTTTTTT,CASTWGGGTGELFF
-,TRBJ1-6,-,TRBV25-1,TGTGCCAGCAGTGGGGATTATTCACCCCTCCACTTT,CASSGDYSPLHF
-,TRBJ2-5,-,TRBV3-1,TGTGCCAGCAGCCAAGATCTATTAGGGCCCACCCCAGGAGAGACCCAGTACTTC,CASSQDLLGPTPGETQYF
-,TRBJ1-2,-,TRBV7-2,TGTGCCAGCAGCCCAAATCCGGGACAAGTTGGCTACACCTTC,CASSPNPGQVGYTF
-,TRBJ2-2,-,TRBV2,TGTGCCAGCAGTGAAGCGCTTGCGCGGGTCGGGGAGCTGTTTTTT,CASSEALARVGELFF
-,TRBJ2-1,many,TRBV5-1,TGCGCCAGCAGCTTACGGACGGGGAATGAGCAGTTCTTC,CASSLRTGNEQFF
-,TRBJ1-1,many,TRBV28,TGTGCCAGCAGTTTTCTACGGGGTAGTAGTGAAGCTTTCTTT,CASSFLRGSSEAFF